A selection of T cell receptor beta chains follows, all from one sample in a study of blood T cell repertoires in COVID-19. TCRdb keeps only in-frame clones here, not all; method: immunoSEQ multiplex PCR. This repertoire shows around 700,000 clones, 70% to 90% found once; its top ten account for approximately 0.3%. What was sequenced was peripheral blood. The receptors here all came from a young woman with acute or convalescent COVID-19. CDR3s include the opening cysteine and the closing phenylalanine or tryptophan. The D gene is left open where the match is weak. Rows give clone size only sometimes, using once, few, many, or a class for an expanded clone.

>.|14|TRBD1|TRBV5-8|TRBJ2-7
CASSPGQGPYEQYF
TGTGCCAGCAGCCCCGGACAGGGCCCCTACGAGCAGTACTTC
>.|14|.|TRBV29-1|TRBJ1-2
CSVESYRVSYGYTF
TGCAGCGTTGAAAGCTACAGGGTGAGCTATGGCTACACCTTC
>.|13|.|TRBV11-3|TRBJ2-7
CASSLVQGDEQYF
TGTGCCAGCAGCTTAGTACAGGGTGACGAGCAGTACTTC
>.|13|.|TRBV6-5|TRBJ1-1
CASSYTGTRVAFF
TGTGCCAGCAGTTACACTGGGACAAGGGTAGCTTTCTTT
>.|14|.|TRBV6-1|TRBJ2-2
CASSEDLVTGELFF
TGTGCCAGCAGTGAAGACTTGGTTACCGGGGAGCTGTTTTTT
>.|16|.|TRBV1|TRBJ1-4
CTSSQTPGQGHEKLFF
TGCACCAGCAGCCAGACTCCGGGACAGGGTCATGAAAAACTGTTTTTT
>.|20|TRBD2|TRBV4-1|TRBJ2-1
CASSQDSPSGGPNSYNEQFF
TGCGCCAGCAGCCAAGATAGCCCCAGCGGGGGCCCGAATAGCTACAATGAGCAGTTCTTC
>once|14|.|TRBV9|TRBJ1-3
CASRGPGKGNTIYF
TGTGCCAGCAGAGGACCAGGGAAGGGGAACACCATATATTTT
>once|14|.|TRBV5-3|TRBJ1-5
CARSLSGTHQPQHF
TGTGCCAGAAGCTTGAGCGGGACACACCAGCCCCAGCATTTT
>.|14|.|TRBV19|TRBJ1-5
CASSIVGVDQPQHF
TGTGCCAGTAGTATAGTAGGGGTTGATCAGCCCCAGCATTTT
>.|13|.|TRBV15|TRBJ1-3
CATSPSSGNTIYF
TGTGCCACCAGCCCGAGCTCTGGAAACACCATATATTTT
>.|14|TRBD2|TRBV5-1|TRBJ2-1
CASSFLGLEGEQFF
TGCGCCAGCAGCTTTTTGGGACTAGAGGGTGAGCAGTTCTTC
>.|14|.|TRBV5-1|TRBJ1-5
CASSLLGVGQPQHF
TGCGCCAGCAGCTTGTTAGGGGTTGGTCAGCCCCAGCATTTT
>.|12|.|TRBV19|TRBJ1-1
CASRGSGTEAFF
TGTGCCAGCCGGGGGTCGGGAACTGAAGCTTTCTTT
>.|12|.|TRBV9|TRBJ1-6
CASSDGGGPLHF
TGTGCCAGCAGCGATGGCGGGGGGCCCCTCCACTTT
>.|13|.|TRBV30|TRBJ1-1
CAWMAGRPTEAFF
TGTGCCTGGATGGCCGGGAGGCCGACTGAAGCTTTCTTT
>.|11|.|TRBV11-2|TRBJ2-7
CASSTNRGQYF
TGTGCCAGCAGTACAAATCGGGGGCAGTACTTC
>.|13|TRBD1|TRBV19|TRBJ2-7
CASSIQGDYEQYF
TGTGCCAGTAGTATCCAGGGGGACTACGAGCAGTACTTC
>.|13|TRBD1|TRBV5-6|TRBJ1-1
CASSQPGGTEAFF
TGTGCCAGCAGCCAGCCAGGGGGAACTGAAGCTTTCTTT
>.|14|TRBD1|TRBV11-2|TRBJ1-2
CASSSNRQGGGYTF
TGTGCCAGCAGTTCGAATCGACAGGGTGGAGGCTACACCTTC
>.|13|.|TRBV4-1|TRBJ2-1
CASSQAPIGEQFF
TGCGCCAGCAGCCAAGCACCCATCGGTGAGCAGTTCTTC
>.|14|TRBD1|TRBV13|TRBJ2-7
CASSSGTGAYEQYF
TGTGCCAGCAGCTCGGGGACAGGGGCCTACGAGCAGTACTTC
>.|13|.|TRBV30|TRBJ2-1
CAWSVPGAYEQFF
TGTGCCTGGAGTGTACCAGGGGCTTATGAGCAGTTCTTC
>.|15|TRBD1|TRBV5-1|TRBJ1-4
CASSLTTGVSEKLFF
TGCGCCAGCAGCTTGACAACAGGGGTTAGTGAAAAACTGTTTTTT
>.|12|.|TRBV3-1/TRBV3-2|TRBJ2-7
CASSPDRREQYF
TGTGCCAGCAGCCCGGACAGACGCGAGCAGTACTTC
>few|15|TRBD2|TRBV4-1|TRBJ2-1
CASSQIGTRNREQFF
TGCGCCAGCAGCCAAATCGGGACTAGGAATCGGGAGCAGTTCTTC
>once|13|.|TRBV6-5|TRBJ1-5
CASTSSGSQPQHF
TGTGCCAGCACCTCCTCAGGATCTCAGCCCCAGCATTTT
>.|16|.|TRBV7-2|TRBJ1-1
CASSFTYQAGYTEAFF
TGTGCCAGCAGCTTCACCTACCAGGCAGGGTACACTGAAGCTTTCTTT
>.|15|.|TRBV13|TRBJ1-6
CASSPGQSYNSPLHF
TGTGCCAGCAGCCCCGGACAGTCCTATAATTCACCCCTCCACTTT
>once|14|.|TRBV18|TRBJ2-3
CASSPPADRDTQYF
TGTGCCAGCTCACCACCCGCCGACAGGGATACGCAGTATTTT
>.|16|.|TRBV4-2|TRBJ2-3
CASSQEIRAFTDTQYF
TGTGCCAGCAGCCAAGAAATCAGAGCGTTCACAGATACGCAGTATTTT
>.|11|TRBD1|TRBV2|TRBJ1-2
CASRTGNGYTF
TGTGCCAGCAGGACAGGGAACGGCTACACCTTC
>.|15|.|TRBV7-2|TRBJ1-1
CASSLDGGPNTEAFF
TGTGCCAGCAGCTTAGATGGGGGCCCGAACACTGAAGCTTTCTTT
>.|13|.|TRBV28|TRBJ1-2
CASSGGAGDGYTF
TGTGCCAGCAGCGGCGGGGCTGGAGATGGCTACACCTTC
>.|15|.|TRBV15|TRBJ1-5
CATSLYQDGNQPQHF
TGTGCCACCAGCCTGTATCAGGATGGCAATCAGCCCCAGCATTTT
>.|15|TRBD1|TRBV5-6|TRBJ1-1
CASSPPDRGTAEAFF
TGTGCCAGCAGCCCGCCTGACAGGGGGACAGCTGAAGCTTTCTTT
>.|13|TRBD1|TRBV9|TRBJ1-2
CASSVRTGGGYTF
TGTGCCAGCAGCGTACGGACAGGGGGCGGCTACACCTTC
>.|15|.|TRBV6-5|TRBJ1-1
CASSSRYSMNTEAFF
TGTGCCAGCAGTTCTCGGTACTCAATGAACACTGAAGCTTTCTTT
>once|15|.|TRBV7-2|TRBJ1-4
CASSRVARPNEKLFF
TGTGCCAGCAGCCGGGTGGCTCGGCCGAATGAAAAACTGTTTTTT
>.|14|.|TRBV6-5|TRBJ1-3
CASSHRSGDGTIYF
TGTGCCAGCAGTCATCGGAGTGGCGACGGCACCATATATTTT
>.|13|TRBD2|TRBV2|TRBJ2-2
CASKTSPTGELFF
TGTGCCAGCAAGACTAGCCCTACCGGGGAGCTGTTTTTT
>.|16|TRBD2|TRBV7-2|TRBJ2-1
CASSLVGAGVYNEQFF
TGTGCCAGCAGCTTAGTTGGAGCGGGGGTTTACAATGAGCAGTTCTTC
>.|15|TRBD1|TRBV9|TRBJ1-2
CASSVAGQPNYGYTF
TGTGCCAGCAGCGTAGCGGGACAGCCGAACTATGGCTACACCTTC
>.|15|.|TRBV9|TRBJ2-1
CASSVLDSSYNEQFF
TGTGCCAGCAGCGTGCTAGATAGCTCCTACAATGAGCAGTTCTTC
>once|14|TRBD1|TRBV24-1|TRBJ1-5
CATSEGQFNQPQHF
TGTGCCACCAGTGAGGGACAGTTTAATCAGCCCCAGCATTTT
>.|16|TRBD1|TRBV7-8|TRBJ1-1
CASSSRQGVGKVEAFF
TGTGCCAGCAGCTCAAGACAGGGCGTGGGGAAAGTTGAAGCTTTCTTT
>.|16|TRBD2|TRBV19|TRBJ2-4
CARSKPCRTGGNIQYF
TGTGCCAGGTCAAAGCCGTGTAGGACGGGAGGGAACATTCAGTACTTC
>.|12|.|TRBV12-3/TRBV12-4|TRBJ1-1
CASSLAGAEAFF
TGTGCCAGCAGCCTCGCAGGGGCTGAAGCTTTCTTT
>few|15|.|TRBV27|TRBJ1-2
CASSSAGGANYGYTF
TGTGCCAGCAGTTCAGCCGGGGGGGCTAACTATGGCTACACCTTC
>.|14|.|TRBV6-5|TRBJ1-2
CATTRGRENYGYTF
TGTGCCACCACGAGAGGGAGAGAAAACTATGGCTACACCTTC
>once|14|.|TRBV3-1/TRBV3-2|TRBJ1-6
CASSQSEANSPLHF
TGTGCCAGCAGCCAATCGGAGGCCAATTCACCCCTCCACTTT
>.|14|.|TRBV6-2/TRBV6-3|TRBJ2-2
CASSLPVGSGELFF
TGTGCCAGCAGTCTCCCGGTGGGGAGCGGGGAGCTGTTTTTT
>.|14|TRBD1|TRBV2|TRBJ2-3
CASSGGQGADTQYF
TGTGCCAGCAGTGGGGGTCAGGGGGCAGATACGCAGTATTTT
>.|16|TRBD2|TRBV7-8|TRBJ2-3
CASSLALAGSTDTQYF
TGTGCCAGCAGCTTAGCGCTAGCGGGGTCCACAGATACGCAGTATTTT
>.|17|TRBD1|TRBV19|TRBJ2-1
CASSSGGPSSSYNEQFF
TGTGCCAGTAGTTCAGGGGGCCCGAGCAGCTCCTACAATGAGCAGTTCTTC
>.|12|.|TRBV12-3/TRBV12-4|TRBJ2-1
CASKGAYNEQFF
TGTGCCAGCAAAGGGGCCTACAATGAGCAGTTCTTC
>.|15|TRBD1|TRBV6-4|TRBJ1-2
CASSAGQGVSDGYTF
TGTGCCAGCAGTGCGGGACAGGGGGTCTCCGATGGCTACACCTTC
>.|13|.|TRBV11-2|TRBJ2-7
CASSLNTPYEQYF
TGTGCCAGCAGCTTAAACACACCCTACGAGCAGTACTTC
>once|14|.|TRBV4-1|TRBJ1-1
CASSQTEMNTEAFF
TGCGCCAGCAGCCAGACGGAGATGAACACTGAAGCTTTCTTT
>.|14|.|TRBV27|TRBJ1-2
CASSDRPHSYGYTF
TGTGCCAGCAGTGACAGGCCCCACAGCTATGGCTACACCTTC